This T cell receptor beta chain was obtained from a study of a mutant IDH1 vaccine in newly diagnosed glioma. Study as a whole: Vaccine administration was initiated 4-6 weeks following radiotherapy alone, or with temozolomide cycles. Every participant had undergone radiotherapy, temozolomide, or both before, and most underwent both. Males made up 62.5% and females approximately 38% of treated patients, whose mean age was approximately 43 years.

Regarding time point: week 47, end of study. Vaccinated patients received 300 ug of mutant IDH1 20-mer peptide per dose, with topical imiquimod. Germline V gene data show CDR1 as SGHAT and CDR2 as FQNNGV. V was shortened by 5 bases and J by 0 bases, with 8 bases between the two germline ends. This CDR3 has 14 residues. Assay: immunoSEQ multiplex PCR; the TCRdb copy retains only in-frame clones and omits some. The repertoire has some 40,000 clones, about 81% of them found once; the top ten carry roughly 10%. This clone was picked up one time. Its specificity is not known. The TCR comes from a middle-aged man with glioma. The source material was PBMCs, sampled from a glioma patient whose treatment included an IDH1 peptide vaccine. The chain combines TRBV11-2 with TRBJ1-3; perhaps TRBD1 as D (5 bases). CDR3: CASSKTDSGNTIYF. The DNA for the CDR3 is TGTGCCAGCAGCAAGACAGACTCTGGAAACACCATATATTTT.